The T cell receptor beta chain under discussion was sequenced for a study of OX40 agonist ivuxolimab in advanced cancers. Findings of the study overall: Which antigen the expanded peripheral T cells recognized is unknown. Circulating CD4+ and CD8+ T cells showed clonal expansion by week 6 at 0.1 to 3.0 mg/kg.

In regard to this clone: Antigen: not known.

The V and J ends lost 5 bases and 0 bases respectively, with 7 bases between them. There are 14 residues in the CDR3. The germline V gene encodes CDR1 SGHVS and CDR2 FQNEAQ. Patients were ruled out by autoimmune disease history or systemic immunosuppression. Assay used: immunoSEQ multiplex PCR; TCRdb lists only in-frame clones, some missing. The data hold about 89,000 clones, with more than 85% observed a single time. V usage is TRBV7-8 and J usage is TRBJ1-4; D unclear. The specimen was CD4+ or CD8+ T cells sorted from blood, collected in a trial of the OX40 agonist ivuxolimab. This TCR was recovered from an adult with an advanced solid tumor such as melanoma, head and neck, liver or kidney cancer. The CDR3 is CASSRYSTNEKLFF. CDR3 DNA: TGTGCCAGCAGCCGCTACTCAACTAATGAAAAACTGTTTTTT.